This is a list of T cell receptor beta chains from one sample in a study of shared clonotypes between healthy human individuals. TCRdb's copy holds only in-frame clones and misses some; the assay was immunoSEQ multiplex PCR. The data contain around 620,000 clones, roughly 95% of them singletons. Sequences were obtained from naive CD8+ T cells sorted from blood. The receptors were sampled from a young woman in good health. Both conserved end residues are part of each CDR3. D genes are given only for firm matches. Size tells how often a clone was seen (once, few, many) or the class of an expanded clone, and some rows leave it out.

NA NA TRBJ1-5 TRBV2 TGTGCCAGCAGTGGGGGGGTAGGGGCTGAGAGCAATCAGCCCCAGCATTTT CASSGGVGAESNQPQHF
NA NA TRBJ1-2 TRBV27 TGTGCCAGCAGTCCGTCCGGGGGGCGTTCCTATGGCTACACCTTC CASSPSGGRSYGYTF
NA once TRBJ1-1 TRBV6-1 TGTGCCAGCAATGACAGGAGGAACACTGAAGCTTTCTTT CASNDRRNTEAFF
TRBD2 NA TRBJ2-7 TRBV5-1 TGCGCCAGCAGCTTGGGTGGCGGGGGCTACGAGCAGTACTTC CASSLGGGGYEQYF
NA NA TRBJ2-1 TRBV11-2 TGTGCCAGCAGCTGGACGGGCAATGAGCAGTTCTTC CASSWTGNEQFF
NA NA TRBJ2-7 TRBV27 TGTGCCAGCAGTAGCGGATACGAGCAGTACTTC CASSSGYEQYF
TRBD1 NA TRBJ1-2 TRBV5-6 TGTGCCAGCAGCTTGACAGGGGTCGATGGCTACACCTTC CASSLTGVDGYTF
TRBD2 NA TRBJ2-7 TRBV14 TGTGCCAGCAGCCTCCAGCGGGAGAGGCCCTACGAGCAGTACTTC CASSLQRERPYEQYF
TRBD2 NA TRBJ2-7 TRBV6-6 TGTGCCAGCAGGGCTAGCGGCCCAGGATACGAGCAGTACTTC CASRASGPGYEQYF
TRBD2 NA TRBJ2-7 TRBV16 TGTGCCAGCAGCCAATGGGCTAGCGGAACCTACGAGCAGTACTTC CASSQWASGTYEQYF
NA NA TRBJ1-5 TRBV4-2 TGTGCCAGCAGCCAAGAGGACCCTAGCAATCAGCCCCAGCATTTT CASSQEDPSNQPQHF
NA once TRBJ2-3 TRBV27 TGTGCCAGCAGCCACAGTCCCCATACGCAGTATTTT CASSHSPHTQYF
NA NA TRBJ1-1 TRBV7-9 TGTGCCAGCAGCCCGGGGGGACTTTCTGAAGCTTTCTTT CASSPGGLSEAFF
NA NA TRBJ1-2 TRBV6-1 TGTGCCAGCAGTCCGGGCCTGGGGGGATATGGCTACACCTTC CASSPGLGGYGYTF
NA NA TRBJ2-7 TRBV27 TGTGCCAGCAGACAGGGTTTCTACTACGAGCAGTACTTC CASRQGFYYEQYF
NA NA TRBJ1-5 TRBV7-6 TGTGCCAGCAGCCCGAACCTTGGGGGGCATCAGCCCCAGCATTTT CASSPNLGGHQPQHF
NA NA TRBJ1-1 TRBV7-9 TGTGCCAGCAGCTTAGTCTCGACAGACACTGAAGCTTTCTTT CASSLVSTDTEAFF
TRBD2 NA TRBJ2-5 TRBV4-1 TGCGCCAGCAGCCACCCTTCTAGCGGAGAGACCCAGTACTTC CASSHPSSGETQYF
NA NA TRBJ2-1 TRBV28 TGTGCCAGCAGTTTGCGGGCATACAATGAGCAGTTCTTC CASSLRAYNEQFF
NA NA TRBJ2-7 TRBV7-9 TGTGCCACCACCGGGACGGATCTTTACGAGCAGTACTTC CATTGTDLYEQYF
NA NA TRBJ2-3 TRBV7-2 TGTGCCAGCAGCTGGAACGAGAGGTTCATAGGAAGCACAGATACGCAGTATTTT CASSWNERFIGSTDTQYF
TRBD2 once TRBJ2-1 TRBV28 TGTGCCAGCAGAGACCTCACTAGCGGAGACTACAATGAGCAGTTCTTC CASRDLTSGDYNEQFF
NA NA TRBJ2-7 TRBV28 TGTGCCAGCAGTTTTATGGGAACAGGATACGAGCAGTACTTC CASSFMGTGYEQYF
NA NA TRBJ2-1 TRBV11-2 TGTGCCAGCAGCCCCCAGGGGAGCGGCCAGTTCTTC CASSPQGSGQFF
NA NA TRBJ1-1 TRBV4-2 TGTGCCAGCAGCTTAGACAGAATCCACACTGAAGCTTTCTTT CASSLDRIHTEAFF
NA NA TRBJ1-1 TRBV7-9 TGTGCCAGCGCTGTGGGGCTTAACACTGAAGCTTTCTTT CASAVGLNTEAFF